Listed below are T cell receptor beta chains from one sample, sequenced in a study of shared clonotypes between healthy human individuals. Sequencing used immunoSEQ multiplex PCR; TCRdb keeps in-frame clones, though not all of them. The table records roughly 2,300,000 clones, 85% to 95% of them present only once. The sequenced sample consisted of naive CD4+ T cells from PBMCs. These receptor sequences come from a man younger than 35 in good health. Some clones in this sample may be carry-over from other donors' samples. Both conserved end residues are part of each CDR3. Rows give clone size only sometimes, using once, few, many, or a class for an expanded clone.

v_call clone_size cdr3_aa
TRBV5-4 NA CASSFHSTRGYGYTF
TRBV5-1 NA CASSRLGFHSYEQYF
TRBV29-1 NA CSVDPKEQFF
TRBV19 NA CASSMEGQGPSAAFF
TRBV28 NA CASSLGGSVSGNTIYF
TRBV7-9 NA CASSLFTGQEKDKYF
TRBV18 NA CASSPPGSDQETQYF
TRBV27 NA CASSLRPLGYGYTF
TRBV28 NA CASSLSGDWEDTQYF
TRBV28 NA CASRRSPGQGAQYGYTF
TRBV5-5 NA CASSLEDRRETQYF
TRBV2 NA CASSEGLPRGQETQYF
TRBV7-2 NA CASSLVVVRGETQYF
TRBV19 NA CASRKDRGRGSTEAFF
TRBV7-8 NA CASSSTGTAYGYTF
TRBV7-8 NA CASSLGLAGGKNIQYF
TRBV9 NA CASSVGQGNGYTF
TRBV11-2 NA CASSKGETQYF
TRBV10-1 NA CASSDRSGIGVSAGELFF
TRBV2 once CASKQGAGETQYF
TRBV19 NA CASSLQNQPQHF
TRBV28 NA CASISGGTGNEQFF
TRBV9 NA CASSVGGALDTQYF